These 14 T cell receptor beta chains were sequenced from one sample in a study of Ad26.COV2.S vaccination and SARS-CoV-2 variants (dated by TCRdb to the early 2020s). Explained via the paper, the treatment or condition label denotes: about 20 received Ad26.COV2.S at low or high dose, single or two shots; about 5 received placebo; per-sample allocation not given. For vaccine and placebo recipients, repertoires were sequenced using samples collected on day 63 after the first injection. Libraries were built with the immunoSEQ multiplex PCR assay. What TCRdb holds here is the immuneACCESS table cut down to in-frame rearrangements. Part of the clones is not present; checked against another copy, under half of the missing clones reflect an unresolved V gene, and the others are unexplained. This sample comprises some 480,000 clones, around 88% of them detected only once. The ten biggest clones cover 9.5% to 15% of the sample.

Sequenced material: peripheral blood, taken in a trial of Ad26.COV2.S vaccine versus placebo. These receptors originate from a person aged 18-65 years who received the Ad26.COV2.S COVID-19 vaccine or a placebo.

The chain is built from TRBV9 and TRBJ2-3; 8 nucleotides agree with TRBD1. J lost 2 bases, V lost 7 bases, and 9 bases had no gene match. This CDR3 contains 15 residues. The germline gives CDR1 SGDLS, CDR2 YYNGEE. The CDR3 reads CASGSRTGPTDTQYF. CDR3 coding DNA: TGTGCCAGCGGATCGAGGACAGGGCCCACAGATACGCAGTATTTT.

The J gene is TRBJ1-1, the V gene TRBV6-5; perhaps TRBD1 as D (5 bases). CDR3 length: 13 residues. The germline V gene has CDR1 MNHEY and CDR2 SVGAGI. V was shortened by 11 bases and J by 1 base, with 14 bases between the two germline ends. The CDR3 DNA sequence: TGTGCCGCCGGGGGGGGGTGGAACACTGAAGCTTTCTTT. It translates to CAAGGGWNTEAFF.

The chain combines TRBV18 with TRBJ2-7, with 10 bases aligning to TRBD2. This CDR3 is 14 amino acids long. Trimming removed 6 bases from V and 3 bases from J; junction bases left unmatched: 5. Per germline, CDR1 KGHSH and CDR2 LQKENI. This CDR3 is CASSSGLADYEQYF. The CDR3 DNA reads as TGTGCCAGCTCCTCCGGACTAGCGGACTACGAGCAGTACTTC.

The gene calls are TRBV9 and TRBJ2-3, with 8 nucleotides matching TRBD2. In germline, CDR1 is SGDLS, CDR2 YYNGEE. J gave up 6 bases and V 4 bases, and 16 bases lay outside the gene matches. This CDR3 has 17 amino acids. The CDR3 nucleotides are TGTGCCAGCAGCTCACAACCGGGACTAGGGGTAGCGGATACGCAGTATTTT. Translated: CASSSQPGLGVADTQYF.

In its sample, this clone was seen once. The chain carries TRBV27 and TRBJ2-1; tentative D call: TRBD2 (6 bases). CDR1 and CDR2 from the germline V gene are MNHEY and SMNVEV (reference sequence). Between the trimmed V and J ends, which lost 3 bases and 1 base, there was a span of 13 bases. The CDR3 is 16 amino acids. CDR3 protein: CASSFTRAGSYNEQFF. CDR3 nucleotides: TGTGCCAGCAGTTTTACTAGGGCGGGGTCCTACAATGAGCAGTTCTTC.

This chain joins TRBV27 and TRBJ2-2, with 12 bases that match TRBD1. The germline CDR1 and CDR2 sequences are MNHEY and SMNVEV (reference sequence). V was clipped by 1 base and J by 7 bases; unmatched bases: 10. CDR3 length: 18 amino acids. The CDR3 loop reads CASSLLLAGTGGHGELFF. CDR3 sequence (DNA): TGTGCCAGCAGTTTATTATTAGCCGGGACAGGGGGCCACGGGGAGCTGTTTTTT.

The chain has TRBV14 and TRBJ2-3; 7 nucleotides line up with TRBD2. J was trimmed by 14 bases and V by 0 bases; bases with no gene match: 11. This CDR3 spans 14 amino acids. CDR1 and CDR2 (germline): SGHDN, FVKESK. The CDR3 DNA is TGTGCCAGCAGCCAAGAAGCTAGCGGAGGCCCTTCGTATTTT. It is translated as CASSQEASGGPSYF.

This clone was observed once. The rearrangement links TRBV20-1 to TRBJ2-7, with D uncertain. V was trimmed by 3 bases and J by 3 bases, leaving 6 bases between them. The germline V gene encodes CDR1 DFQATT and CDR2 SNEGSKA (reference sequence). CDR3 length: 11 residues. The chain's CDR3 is CSASYHYEQYF. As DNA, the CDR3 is TGCAGTGCTAGCTATCACTACGAGCAGTACTTC.

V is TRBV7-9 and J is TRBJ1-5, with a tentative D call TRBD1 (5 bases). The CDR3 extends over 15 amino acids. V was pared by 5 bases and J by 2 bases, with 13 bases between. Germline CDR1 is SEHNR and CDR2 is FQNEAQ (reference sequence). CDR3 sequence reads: CASSEVGDGNQPQHF. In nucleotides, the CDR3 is TGTGCCAGCAGCGAGGTGGGGGATGGCAATCAGCCCCAGCATTTT.

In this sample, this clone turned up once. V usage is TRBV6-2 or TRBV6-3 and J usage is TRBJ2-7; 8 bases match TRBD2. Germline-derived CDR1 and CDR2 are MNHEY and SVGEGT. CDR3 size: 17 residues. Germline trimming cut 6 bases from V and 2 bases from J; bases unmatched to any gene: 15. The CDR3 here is CASSPRAPGTRAYEQYF. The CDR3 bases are TGTGCCAGCAGCCCAAGGGCACCAGGGACTAGGGCCTACGAGCAGTACTTC.

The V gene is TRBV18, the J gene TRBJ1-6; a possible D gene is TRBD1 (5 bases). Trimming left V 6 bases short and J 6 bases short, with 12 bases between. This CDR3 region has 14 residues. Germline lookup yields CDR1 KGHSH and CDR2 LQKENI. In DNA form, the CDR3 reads TGTGCCAGCTCTCCCGACAGAGTTAATTCACCCCTCCACTTT. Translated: CASSPDRVNSPLHF.

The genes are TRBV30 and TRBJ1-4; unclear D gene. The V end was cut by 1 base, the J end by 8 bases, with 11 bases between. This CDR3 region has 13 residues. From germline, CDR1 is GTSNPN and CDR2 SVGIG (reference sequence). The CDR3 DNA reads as TGTGCCTGGAGTGCCTCCTCTGGCGAAAAACTGTTTTTT. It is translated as CAWSASSGEKLFF.

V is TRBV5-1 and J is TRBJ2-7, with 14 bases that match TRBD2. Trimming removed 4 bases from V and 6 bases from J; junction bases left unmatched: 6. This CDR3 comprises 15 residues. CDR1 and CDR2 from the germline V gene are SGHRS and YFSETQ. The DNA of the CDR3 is TGCGCCAGCAGCAGGCTGGGACTAGCGGGAGTCGAGCAGTACTTC. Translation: CASSRLGLAGVEQYF. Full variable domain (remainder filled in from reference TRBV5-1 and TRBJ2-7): KAGVTQTPRYLIKTRGQQVTLSCSPISGHRSVSWYQQTPGQGLQFLFEYFSETQRNKGNFPGRFSGRQFSNSRSEMNVSTLELGDSALYLCASSRLGLAGVEQYFGPGTRLTVT.

CDR3 in amino acids: CASSPTRTGGGNTEAFF. For the CDR3, the DNA is TGTGCCAGCAGTCCAACCCGGACCGGTGGTGGGAACACTGAAGCTTTCTTT. This chain uses TRBV2 with TRBJ1-1; D is uncertain. V was cut by 5 bases and J by 1 base, with 20 bases left in between. In germline, CDR1 is SNHLY, CDR2 FYNNEI. This CDR3 is 17 amino acids long.